This TCR beta chain is from a study of blood T cell repertoires in COVID-19. In the study overall: Material from acute and convalescent COVID-19 was sourced from the United States, Italy and Spain. Sources were T cells, B-cell-depleted T cells, or PBMCs; the material itself was cDNA or gDNA.

Germline V lookup: CDR1 SNHLY, CDR2 FYNNEI. The V and J ends lost 6 bases and 0 bases respectively, with 15 bases between them. The CDR3 is 16 amino acids. How the authors handled the data: Estimation of nucleated cell counts relied on the amplification of reference gene primers. Profiling relied on immunoSEQ multiplex PCR, and the TCRdb table lists in-frame clones only, not all of them. V and J calls and clone size are copied from that table; D and trimming were computed from the DNA. The table includes 150,000 to 190,000 clones, roughly 81% detected once. One Seattle source followed patients from active infection through their disease course.

The chain recombines TRBV2 with TRBJ1-3, with D perhaps matching TRBD1 (5 bases). Sequenced material: peripheral blood. The origin of this receptor is a woman aged 60-75 years with COVID-19, enrolled during active disease. The CDR3 spells CASSPWGTSSGNTIYF. The CDR3 nucleotides read TGTGCCAGCAGCCCCTGGGGGACTTCCTCTGGAAACACCATATATTTT. The variable domain in full, with the rest retrieved from reference TRBV2 and TRBJ1-3, is EPEVTQTPSHQVTQMGQEVILRCVPISNHLYFYWYRQILGQKVEFLVSFYNNEISEKSEIFDDQFSVERPDGSNFTLKIRSTKLEDSAMYFCASSPWGTSSGNTIYFGEGSWLTVV.